These 9 T cell receptor beta chains share one sample of origin, sequenced in a study of control samples from healthy donors and cancer patients. Measured with immunoSEQ multiplex PCR; TCRdb has only the in-frame clones, and not every one. The sample lists 150,000 to 200,000 clones; around 90% were seen once. The sample consisted of blood. These receptors came from a woman in her thirties or forties in good health.

V is TRBV19 and J is TRBJ2-7; D might be TRBD1 (5 bases). V lost 3 bases, J lost 0 bases, and 12 bases lay in between. Germline CDR1 is LNHDA and CDR2 is SQIVND (reference sequence). This CDR3 has 15 amino acids. CDR3: CASSIGAESSYEQYF. Written as DNA, the CDR3 is TGTGCCAGTAGTATTGGGGCCGAGAGCTCCTACGAGCAGTACTTC. The full variable domain, completed using reference TRBV19 and TRBJ2-7, is DGGITQSPKYLFRKEGQNVTLSCEQNLNHDAMYWYRQDPGQGLRLIYYSQIVNDFQKGDIAEGYSVSREKKESFPLTVTSAQKNPTAFYLCASSIGAESSYEQYFGPGTRLTVT.

The CDR3: CASSNIYEQYF. DNA for the CDR3: TGTGCCAGCAGCAATATTTACGAGCAGTACTTC. The chain has TRBV3-1 (or the pseudogene TRBV3-2) and TRBJ2-7; D call uncertain. The germline V and J ends were trimmed by 5 bases and 4 bases, with 6 bases remaining between them. Germline CDR1 and CDR2: LGHDT and YNNKEL (reference sequence). The CDR3 sequence is 11 residues long.

The rearrangement links TRBV10-1 to TRBJ1-2; D remains ambiguous. Between the trimmed V and J ends, which lost 10 bases and 2 bases, there was a span of 8 bases. The CDR3 totals 11 residues. Germline-derived CDR1 and CDR2 are WNHNN and SYGVQD (reference sequence). CDR3 in amino acids: CATEGNYGYTF. CDR3 sequence (DNA): TGCGCCACCGAAGGGAACTATGGCTACACCTTC.

The chain links TRBV3-1 (or the pseudogene TRBV3-2) to TRBJ2-5; D not certain. The CDR3 contains 13 residues. In germline, CDR1 is LGHDT, CDR2 YNNKEL (reference sequence). V was pared by 1 base and J by 9 bases, with 12 bases between. CDR3 loop: CASSQGLESAQYF. The CDR3 bases are TGTGCCAGCAGCCAAGGCCTTGAGTCGGCCCAGTACTTC.

The chain links TRBV6-5 to TRBJ2-5, with D hard to call. Per the germline V gene, CDR1 is MNHEY and CDR2 is SVGAGI. CDR3 size: 14 residues. V lost 4 bases and J lost 5, with 14 bases in between. The CDR3 coding sequence is TGTGCCAGCAGTTTTCGGACGGGCGTGGAGACCCAGTACTTC. Translating gives CASSFRTGVETQYF.

V usage is TRBV5-1 and J usage is TRBJ1-1, with D tentatively TRBD1 (6 bases). CDR3 size: 15 residues. Germline CDR1 is SGHRS and CDR2 is YFSETQ. The V and J ends lost 0 bases and 0 bases respectively, with 9 bases between them. CDR3 sequence reads: CASSLATGMNTEAFF. CDR3 nucleotides: TGCGCCAGCAGCTTGGCCACAGGGATGAACACTGAAGCTTTCTTT.

The chain combines TRBV9 with TRBJ1-6; D is unclear. This CDR3 contains 15 residues. Trimming left V 0 bases short and J 10 bases short, with 14 bases between. CDR1 is SGDLS, CDR2 YYNGEE, per germline. This CDR3 reads CASSVVGSGQSPLHF. CDR3 nucleotide sequence: TGTGCCAGCAGCGTAGTTGGCAGTGGGCAATCACCCCTCCACTTT.

The CDR3, as DNA: TGTGCCAGCAGTCCGGGGGGCTCTGGGGCCAACGTCCTGACTTTC. It codes for CASSPGGSGANVLTF. The chain joins TRBV11-3 to TRBJ2-6, with 7 bases aligning to TRBD2. CDR3 length: 15 residues. V lost 6 bases and J lost 0; bases outside the gene matches: 2. In germline, CDR1 is SGHNT, CDR2 YENEEA.

Details on this clone: In the same sample, other DNA sequences code for this CDR3. The chain couples TRBV9 to TRBJ2-2, with D tentatively TRBD2 (5 bases). This CDR3 spans 12 amino acids. V was cut by 3 bases and J by 6 bases, with 6 bases left in between. Germline V gene data show CDR1 as SGDLS and CDR2 as YYNGEE. Written as DNA, the CDR3 is TGTGCCAGCAGCGGGGGAGCCGGGGAGCTGTTTTTT. This encodes CASSGGAGELFF.